Presented here are 30 T cell receptor beta chains from one specimen sequenced in a study of identical twins. In TCRdb, the 5' RACE reads were re-called with MiXCR into one record per CDR3 protein. Among 550,000 to 700,000 distinct CDR3 sequences, around 21% were seen once, and the ten largest hold 4.3%. These data were also reused for a study on T cells expressing NK-cell markers.

The source material was PBMCs. These receptors were taken from a woman between 18 and 29 years old in good health.

This clonotype has more than one count but fewer than ten. The chain recombines TRBV4-2 with TRBJ2-3; 8 bases agree with TRBD2. The CDR3 extends over 16 amino acids. With 0 bases clipped from V and 2 bases from J, the junction kept 4 bases outside the gene matches. Germline V gives CDR1 LGHNA, CDR2 YNFKEQ. The DNA for the CDR3 is TGTGCCAGCAGCCAAGAAAGGACTAGCTTCACAGATACGCAGTATTTT. It translates to CASSQERTSFTDTQYF.

The rearrangement joins TRBV18 to TRBJ2-1, with 12 bases fitting TRBD2. This CDR3 region has 17 residues. The ends lost 3 bases at V and 5 bases at J; junction bases unmatched: 8. From germline, CDR1 is KGHSH and CDR2 LQKENI. The chain's CDR3 is CASSPRGLAGHHNEQFF. CDR3 in DNA: TGTGCCAGCTCACCCCGAGGACTAGCGGGACACCACAATGAGCAGTTCTTC.

The rearrangement joins TRBV4-3 to TRBJ2-1; TRBD2 is a possible D gene (7 bases). The CDR3 is 16 residues long. Looked up from germline, CDR1 is LGHNA and CDR2 is YSLEER. Between the trimmed V and J ends, which lost 0 bases and 2 bases, there was a span of 11 bases. CDR3 sequence: CASSQEGGRAYNEQFF. The CDR3 coding sequence is TGCGCCAGCAGCCAAGAAGGGGGGAGGGCCTACAATGAGCAGTTCTTC.

J is TRBJ2-3 and V is TRBV12-3 or TRBV12-4, with 14 bases fitting TRBD2. The CDR3 totals 16 residues. V was clipped by 7 bases and J by 2 bases; unmatched bases: 5. The CDR3 is CASNRLAGGPTDTQYF. The CDR3 nucleotides read TGTGCCAGCAACCGACTAGCGGGAGGGCCCACAGATACGCAGTATTTT.

The rearrangement links TRBV20-1 to TRBJ2-7; D is possibly TRBD1 (5 bases). Germline-derived CDR1 and CDR2 are DFQATT and SNEGSKA (reference sequence). V was clipped by 6 bases and J by 5 bases, with 11 bases between them. This CDR3 has 11 amino acids. The CDR3 sequence is CSAVKGNEQYF. The CDR3 DNA is TGCAGTGCAGTGAAGGGGAACGAGCAGTACTTC.

In its sample, this clonotype was seen a few times. The V call is TRBV20-1, the J call TRBJ2-3, with TRBD2 identical over 14 bases. J lost 2 bases, V lost 5 bases, and 6 bases had no gene match. Germline V gene lookup returns CDR1 DFQATT and CDR2 SNEGSKA (reference sequence). The CDR3 runs 16 residues. CDR3 DNA sequence: TGCAGTGCTTTGAGGACTAGCGGGAGGATCACAGATACGCAGTATTTT. This encodes CSALRTSGRITDTQYF.

This clonotype was picked up a small number of times. The gene calls are TRBV20-1 and TRBJ2-1; 9 positions agree with TRBD2. The germline CDR1 and CDR2 sequences are DFQATT and SNEGSKA (reference sequence). The V segment lost 6 bases and the J segment 8 bases; nucleotides outside the gene matches: 14. CDR3 length: 15 residues. The CDR3 coding sequence is TGCAGTGCCCCTCCCGTTAGCGGGAGCGGCCATGAGCAGTTCTTC. Amino acids: CSAPPVSGSGHEQFF.

This clonotype has only a few counts. The rearrangement joins TRBV6-1 to TRBJ2-1; 9 bases map to TRBD2. The CDR3 contains 16 residues. Germline-derived CDR1 and CDR2 are MNHNS and SASEGT. V was clipped by 6 bases and J by 0 bases; unmatched bases: 6. CDR3 in amino acids: CASSKSGGSSYNEQFF. The CDR3, as DNA: TGTGCCAGCAGCAAAAGCGGGGGGAGCTCCTACAATGAGCAGTTCTTC.

This clonotype occurred a few times. This sequence joins TRBV15 and TRBJ2-7; TRBD2 might be the D (7 bases). The ends were cut back, 7 bases at V and 5 bases at J, with 27 bases in the middle. The germline V gene has CDR1 LNHNV and CDR2 YYDKDF (reference sequence). The CDR3 loop spans 17 amino acids. The CDR3 spells CATTKSTFGGGSHEQYF. CDR3 coding DNA: TGTGCCACCACTAAATCCACCTTTGGGGGCGGGAGCCACGAGCAGTACTTC. Based on the CDR3 plus reference TRBV15 and TRBJ2-7, the full variable domain is DAMVIQNPRYQVTQFGKPVTLSCSQTLNHNVMYWYQQKSSQAPKLLFHYYDKDFNNEADTPDNFQSRRPNTSFCFLDIRSPGLGDTAMYLCATTKSTFGGGSHEQYFGPGTRLTVT.

The chain couples TRBV10-3 to TRBJ2-1, with D perhaps TRBD2 (6 bases). The ends were cut back, 7 bases at V and 5 bases at J, with 18 bases in the middle. This CDR3 comprises 15 residues. Germline CDR1 reads ENHRY; CDR2 reads SYGVKD. CDR3 DNA: TGTGCCATCAAGAGCTGGGAGGACTTGCACAATGAGCAGTTCTTC. This translates into CAIKSWEDLHNEQFF.

This clonotype has a handful of counts. The CDR3 nucleotides read TGCGCCAGCAGACCATCTCGGGGCCAAGAGACCCAGTACTTC. This gives the protein CASRPSRGQETQYF. The rearrangement links TRBV4-1 to TRBJ2-5, with a possible D match to TRBD2 (5 bases). The germline V and J ends were trimmed by 6 bases and 1 base, with 12 bases remaining between them. CDR1 and CDR2 (germline): MGHRA, YSYEKL. This CDR3 is 14 amino acids long.

The chain has TRBV20-1 and TRBJ1-2; D might be TRBD1 (6 bases). The CDR3 has 13 residues. Per the germline V gene, CDR1 is DFQATT and CDR2 is SNEGSKA (reference sequence). With 1 base removed from V and 5 bases from J, the gap between germline ends came to 11 bases. As DNA, the CDR3 is TGCAGTGCTAGAGCAGGGGACGGATATGGCTACACCTTC. It translates to CSARAGDGYGYTF.

This sequence joins TRBV12-3 or TRBV12-4 and TRBJ1-2; D remains ambiguous. The CDR3 is made up of 12 amino acids. The ends were cut back, 7 bases at V and 5 bases at J, with 11 bases in the middle. The CDR3 spells CASNKGGYGYTF. The CDR3 DNA reads TGTGCCAGCAACAAAGGCGGGTATGGCTACACCTTC.

On this clonotype itself: A much larger clone is a single base away; this may be a read error. This sequence joins TRBV7-2 and TRBJ2-2, with D uncertain. The CDR3 is 14 residues long. Deletions cut 7 bases from V and 6 bases from J, with 15 bases between. Germline V gene lookup returns CDR1 SGHTA and CDR2 FQGNSA. CDR3 in amino acids: CASTTEPFAGELFF. Written as DNA, the CDR3 is TGTGCCAGCACCACTGAGCCGTTCGCCGGGGAGCTGTTTTTT.

This chain's CDR3 is CSAQARGQIGYTF. For the CDR3, the DNA is TGCAGTGCGCAAGCCCGCGGGCAGATTGGCTACACCTTC. This chain uses TRBV20-1 with TRBJ1-2; D remains ambiguous. V lost 6 bases to trimming and J lost 7 bases, with 18 bases between them. This CDR3 is 13 amino acids long. Germline loops: CDR1 DFQATT, CDR2 SNEGSKA (reference sequence).

The gene calls are TRBV6-2 or TRBV6-3 and TRBJ2-7; TRBD2 matches at 7 bases. CDR1 is MNHEY, CDR2 SVGEGT, per germline. The V and J ends lost 5 bases and 6 bases, in that order; junction bases with no gene match: 10. The CDR3 is 14 amino acids. Here the CDR3 DNA reads TGTGCCAGCAGTCCCGCGGGAGCGTCCGGCGAGCAGTACTTC. Translated, it gives CASSPAGASGEQYF.

The chain is built from TRBV20-1 and TRBJ2-3; weak D call: TRBD1 (5 bases). Trimming removed 6 bases at V and 1 base at J, with 14 bases between. This CDR3 region has 14 residues. Germline V gives CDR1 DFQATT, CDR2 SNEGSKA (reference sequence). The CDR3 DNA follows: TGCAGTGCCGCCCATGACAGCCGCACAGATACGCAGTATTTT. Protein sequence: CSAAHDSRTDTQYF.

This clonotype appeared a few times. The J gene is TRBJ2-5, the V gene TRBV20-1; D is ambiguous. CDR3 length: 10 residues. With 3 bases removed from V and 4 bases from J, the gap between germline ends came to 3 bases. Germline CDR1 and CDR2: DFQATT and SNEGSKA (reference sequence). Here the CDR3 DNA reads TGCAGTGCTAGCGTAGAGACCCAGTACTTC. This codes for CSASVETQYF.

This clonotype was observed a handful of times. The V and J genes are TRBV5-1 and TRBJ1-1; 8 positions agree with TRBD1. The V gene's germline CDR1 is SGHRS and CDR2 YFSETQ. Losses at the gene ends were 5 bases for V and 1 base for J; bases not matched to a gene: 1. The CDR3 runs to 13 residues. CDR3 coding DNA: TGCGCCAGCAGGGGACAGGAGAACACTGAAGCTTTCTTT. Amino acids: CASRGQENTEAFF.

The CDR3 spells CASSHPGLAGGSTYEQYF. The CDR3 nucleotides read TGTGCCAGCAGCCACCCGGGACTAGCGGGAGGATCTACCTACGAGCAGTACTTC. The chain carries TRBV3-1 and TRBJ2-7; 15 nucleotides match TRBD2. This CDR3 contains 18 residues. After removal of 3 bases from V and 2 bases from J, the junction contained 8 bases not matched to a gene. Per germline, CDR1 LGHDT and CDR2 YNNKEL (reference sequence).

This clonotype turned up a few times. This chain connects TRBV29-1 to TRBJ2-3; D ambiguous. From germline, CDR1 is SQVTM and CDR2 ANQGSEA. The CDR3 is made up of 14 amino acids. V shed 5 bases and J shed 2 bases, with 14 bases lying between them. CDR3 nucleotide sequence: TGCAGCGTTCCTAAAGCGTTAGACACAGATACGCAGTATTTT. This translates into CSVPKALDTDTQYF.

The chain couples TRBV7-2 to TRBJ2-3; TRBD2 matches 9 bases. After removal of 1 base from V and 7 bases from J, the junction contained 12 bases not matched to a gene. The germline gives CDR1 SGHTA, CDR2 FQGNSA. The CDR3 is 17 residues long. The CDR3 reads CASSLVLAGAGVYTQYF. The CDR3 DNA sequence: TGTGCCAGCAGCTTAGTGTTAGCGGGAGCGGGGGTATATACGCAGTATTTT.

A few counts support this clonotype. The V gene is TRBV10-3, the J gene TRBJ2-7; a weak D match, TRBD2 (6 bases). Germline V gene sequence: CDR1 ENHRY, CDR2 SYGVKD. With 4 bases removed from V and 3 bases from J, the gap between germline ends came to 19 bases. This CDR3 has 16 residues. The CDR3 here is CAISGVMGGGDYEQYF. DNA of the CDR3: TGTGCCATCAGTGGGGTGATGGGGGGAGGAGACTACGAGCAGTACTTC.

The rearrangement joins TRBV5-1 to TRBJ2-7, with D possibly matching TRBD1 (6 bases). Germline V CDR1 and CDR2: SGHRS, YFSETQ. Trimming removed 4 bases at V and 1 base at J, with 9 bases between. This CDR3 comprises 13 residues. The CDR3, as DNA: TGCGCCAGCAGCGACGGACAGTCCTACGAGCAGTACTTC. Residues: CASSDGQSYEQYF.

There are many counts of this clonotype. This sequence joins TRBV12-3 or TRBV12-4 and TRBJ2-1, with D perhaps TRBD2 (5 bases). The CDR3 consists of 12 residues. V was shortened by 6 bases and J by 9 bases, with 12 bases between the two germline ends. In DNA, the CDR3 is TGTGCCAGCAGCTTGATGGGGAGTGAGCAGTTCTTC. This codes for CASSLMGSEQFF.

This clonotype has more than one count but fewer than ten. The chain couples TRBV20-1 to TRBJ2-2; the match to TRBD2 covers 16 bases. The CDR3 is 18 residues long. With V trimmed by 3 bases and J by 7 bases, 11 bases remained unmatched. Germline loops: CDR1 DFQATT, CDR2 SNEGSKA (reference sequence). The CDR3 loop reads CSARSPGLAGGHIGELFF. The CDR3 DNA is TGCAGTGCTAGGTCACCGGGACTAGCGGGGGGGCATATCGGGGAGCTGTTTTTT.

This clonotype has a handful of counts. This chain connects TRBV20-1 to TRBJ1-5; tentatively, D is TRBD1 (6 bases). V was shortened by 6 bases and J by 7 bases, with 13 bases between the two germline ends. The germline CDR1 and CDR2 sequences are DFQATT and SNEGSKA (reference sequence). The CDR3 consists of 12 residues. CDR3 in DNA: TGCAGTGCGACCGAAGGGGGACAGCCCCAGCATTTT. This sequence encodes CSATEGGQPQHF.

The chain joins TRBV20-1 to TRBJ2-3, with 10 bases aligning to TRBD1. This CDR3 region has 15 residues. Looked up from germline, CDR1 is DFQATT and CDR2 is SNEGSKA (reference sequence). The V and J ends lost 7 bases and 5 bases, in that order; junction bases with no gene match: 12. DNA of the CDR3: TGCAGTGGATTGACCGGGACAGGGGCAGGAGATACGCAGTATTTT. Its translation is CSGLTGTGAGDTQYF.

The V gene is TRBV5-1, the J gene TRBJ2-1, with 8 bases identical to TRBD2. The germline V gene encodes CDR1 SGHRS and CDR2 YFSETQ. The CDR3 length is 15 residues. Germline trimming cut 8 bases from V and 2 bases from J; bases unmatched to any gene: 9. CDR3 region: CASTLAGGTYNEQFF. The DNA of the CDR3 is TGCGCCAGTACTCTTGCGGGGGGAACCTACAATGAGCAGTTCTTC.

This clonotype showed up many times. The rearrangement joins TRBV29-1 to TRBJ1-2; a possible D gene is TRBD1 (5 bases). The CDR3 consists of 15 residues. Trimming removed 0 bases from V and 4 bases from J, with 15 bases in between. Germline CDR1 and CDR2: SQVTM and ANQGSEA. The CDR3 DNA reads as TGCAGCGTTGAAGATTTGGGGGTCTTAGTCTATGGCTACACCTTC. Its protein product is CSVEDLGVLVYGYTF. The full variable domain, its missing parts supplied by reference TRBV29-1 and TRBJ1-2, is SAVISQKPSRDICQRGTSLTIQCQVDSQVTMMFWYRQQPGQSLTLIATANQGSEATYESGFVIDKFPISRPNLTFSTLTVSNMSPEDSSIYLCSVEDLGVLVYGYTFGSGTRLTVV.